The 13 T cell receptor beta chains in this list originate from one sample, sequenced in a study of T cell repertoires in cytomegalovirus infection (dated by TCRdb to between 2018 and 2020). The instrument was an Illumina HiSeq 1500. TCRdb reworked the public reads: Q25 trimming with fastp, MiXCR clone assembly, productive beta chains retained. Duplicate CDR3 protein sequences are folded into a single record with the most common DNA and genes. The sample includes more than 85,000 distinct CDR3 sequences, with around 30% observed a single time. About 81% of the sample goes to the ten largest clones. Their specific antigens are unknown. In the paper's terms, the treatment or condition label means: in vitro stimulation with specific CMV peptide epitopes to enrich CMV-specific T cells. This material consisted of CD8+ T cells from cultured PBMCs, taken from culture after CMV antigen stimulation. These receptors came from a human donor in good health (CMV status not recorded). Some clones in this sample may be carry-over from other donors' samples.

This clonotype has just a few counts. In DNA, the CDR3 is TGTGCCAGCAGCCCTCCCCAACAGGGTGAGAACATTCAGTACTTC. Translation: CASSPPQQGENIQYF. This chain links TRBV7-3 with TRBJ2-4; possibly TRBD1 for D (6 bases). Trimming pared 5 bases from V and 7 bases from J, leaving 18 bases between. The CDR3 sequence is 15 residues long. From germline, CDR1 is SGHTA and CDR2 FQGTGA.

This clonotype was detected ten times or more. The V call is TRBV18, the J call TRBJ2-7; D possibly corresponds to TRBD1 (6 bases). Trimming shortened V by 2 bases and J by 3 bases, and 11 bases separated the two germline ends. The CDR3 is 14 residues long. CDR1 is KGHSH and CDR2 is LQKENI in the germline V gene. The chain's CDR3 is CASSPAGVNYEQYF. The CDR3 coding sequence is TGTGCCAGCTCACCAGCAGGGGTCAACTACGAGCAGTACTTC. Full variable domain (outside the CDR3, taken from reference TRBV18 and TRBJ2-7): NAGVMQNPRHLVRRRGQEARLRCSPMKGHSHVYWYRQLPEEGLKFMVYLQKENIIDESGMPKERFSAEFPKEGPSILRIQQVVRGDSAAYFCASSPAGVNYEQYFGPGTRLTVT.

This clonotype was seen a handful of times. V usage is TRBV14 and J usage is TRBJ2-7, with 8 bases matching TRBD1. The CDR3 totals 14 residues. The germline V gene has CDR1 SGHDN and CDR2 FVKESK. After removal of 1 base from V and 4 bases from J, the junction contained 3 bases not matched to a gene. This CDR3 is CASSQGTGKYEQYF. The CDR3 region has the DNA TGTGCCAGCAGCCAAGGGACAGGGAAATACGAGCAGTACTTC.

This clonotype was counted many times. V gene TRBV7-8 combines with J gene TRBJ1-1; 7 positions match TRBD1. The CDR3 is 15 amino acids. V dropped 5 bases and J dropped 5; count of bases not matched to a gene: 11. Per the germline V gene, CDR1 is SGHVS and CDR2 is FQNEAQ. The CDR3 loop reads CASSPRGQRGTEAFF. The CDR3 DNA reads TGTGCCAGCAGCCCGAGGGGGCAGCGGGGGACTGAAGCTTTCTTT.

This clonotype was recorded a few times. The rearrangement links TRBV6-1 to TRBJ2-5; D is undetermined. The V and J ends lost 4 bases and 9 bases respectively, with 18 bases between them. This CDR3 spans 14 amino acids. Germline V gene lookup returns CDR1 MNHNS and CDR2 SASEGT. CDR3: CASSGGHPGQAQYF. The CDR3 DNA is TGTGCCAGCAGTGGGGGTCACCCAGGCCAGGCCCAGTACTTC.

The rearrangement uses TRBV27 and TRBJ2-3; weak D call: TRBD2 (7 bases). The CDR3 consists of 14 residues. Germline-derived CDR1 and CDR2 are MNHEY and SMNVEV (reference sequence). V shed 7 bases and J shed 11 bases, with 22 bases lying between them. CDR3 in amino acids: CASKHQGTIEMQYF. The CDR3 DNA reads TGTGCCAGCAAACATCAGGGGACTATAGAGATGCAGTATTTT.

This chain connects TRBV10-3 to TRBJ2-5; 8 positions agree with TRBD1. The V and J ends lost 2 bases and 1 base, in that order; junction bases with no gene match: 3. The CDR3 spans 15 residues. Per the germline V gene, CDR1 is ENHRY and CDR2 is SYGVKD. The CDR3 is CAISEMTGVQETQYF. For the CDR3, the DNA is TGTGCCATCAGTGAGATGACAGGGGTCCAAGAGACCCAGTACTTC.

The rearrangement uses TRBV7-6 and TRBJ2-4, with D possibly matching TRBD2 (6 bases). Germline V lookup: CDR1 SGHVS, CDR2 FNYEAQ. The CDR3 has 13 residues. Trimming left V 0 bases short and J 11 bases short, with 11 bases between. CDR3 coding DNA: TGTGCCAGCAGCTTAGCGGGGGAGGACCTTCAGTACTTC. Protein product: CASSLAGEDLQYF.

This clonotype showed up just a few times. The rearrangement uses TRBV7-9 and TRBJ2-1; tentative D call: TRBD2 (5 bases). The CDR3 is 13 residues long. Germline CDR1 is SEHNR and CDR2 is FQNEAQ (reference sequence). V shed 5 bases and J shed 3 bases, with 8 bases lying between them. The CDR3 protein is CASSGGLYNEQFF. Written as DNA, the CDR3 is TGTGCCAGCAGCGGAGGTCTCTACAATGAGCAGTTCTTC.

The rearrangement joins TRBV7-8 to TRBJ2-3; D is ambiguous. The V end lost 7 bases, the J end lost 4 bases, and 18 bases lay between the germline ends. In germline, CDR1 is SGHVS, CDR2 FQNEAQ. The CDR3 contains 15 residues. The CDR3 DNA reads TGTGCCAGCACCCAACGGCTAGGATGGGCAGATACGCAGTATTTT. It translates to CASTQRLGWADTQYF.

The chain recombines TRBV7-9 with TRBJ1-1; D is unresolved. The CDR3 consists of 12 residues. Germline CDR1 SEHNR, CDR2 FQNEAQ (reference sequence). V dropped 5 bases and J dropped 3 bases, with 7 bases sitting between them. This CDR3 reads CASSPPDTEAFF. The CDR3 coding sequence is TGTGCCAGCAGCCCCCCCGACACTGAAGCTTTCTTT.

This clonotype was found many times. The V and J genes are TRBV7-8 and TRBJ1-2; D might be TRBD1 (6 bases). The CDR3 loop spans 13 amino acids. CDR1 and CDR2 from the germline V gene are SGHVS and FQNEAQ. V was cut by 4 bases and J by 5 bases, with 11 bases left in between. The CDR3 DNA follows: TGTGCCAGCAGCTCAGGAGGACAGTATGGCTACACCTTC. It encodes CASSSGGQYGYTF.

The chain carries TRBV4-2 and TRBJ2-7; TRBD1 matches at 7 bases. The length of the CDR3 is 15 residues. The V segment lost 0 bases and the J segment 4 bases; nucleotides outside the gene matches: 6. Germline lookup yields CDR1 LGHNA and CDR2 YNFKEQ. CDR3 coding DNA: TGTGCCAGCAGCCAAGAAGGGGGCAGCTCATACGAGCAGTACTTC. Protein sequence: CASSQEGGSSYEQYF.